The rows below give T cell receptor beta chains drawn from one sample of a study of CD8+ T cells in alopecia areata. Clones were sequenced by immunoSEQ multiplex PCR, and TCRdb holds only the in-frame ones, with some missing. The sample has approximately 190,000 clones, 58% seen once; the top ten hold 5.5% to 6%. The source material was CD4+ T cells sorted from blood, sampled at week 24, from a patient treated with tofacitinib. The receptor set was obtained from a human donor with alopecia areata. Each CDR3 is given with its conserved first and last residue. D genes are given only for firm matches. Expanded clones are given a class, and other clones once, few, many or no size at all.

V: TRBV4-1
size: NA
D: NA
J: TRBJ2-7
CDR3: CASSQVTQTYEQYF
DNA: TGCGCCAGCAGCCAAGTGACACAGACCTACGAGCAGTACTTC

V: TRBV4-1
size: NA
D: NA
J: TRBJ2-1
CDR3: CASSQTTQEQFF
DNA: TGCGCCAGCAGCCAAACGACGCAGGAGCAGTTCTTC

V: TRBV20-1
size: NA
D: NA
J: TRBJ2-7
CDR3: CSATLYEQYF
DNA: TGCAGTGCTACTTTATACGAGCAGTACTTC

V: TRBV5-1
size: NA
D: TRBD1
J: TRBJ2-7
CDR3: CASSPSGQGPYEQYF
DNA: TGCGCCAGCAGCCCATCCGGACAGGGACCCTACGAGCAGTACTTC

V: TRBV5-6
size: once
D: NA
J: TRBJ1-5
CDR3: CASSLATGELDQPQHF
DNA: TGTGCCAGCAGCTTAGCTACAGGAGAACTGGATCAGCCCCAGCATTTT

V: TRBV10-3
size: NA
D: NA
J: TRBJ1-1
CDR3: CAISSAVGTEAFF
DNA: TGTGCCATCAGTAGCGCGGTAGGCACTGAAGCTTTCTTT

V: TRBV29-1
size: few
D: NA
J: TRBJ2-5
CDR3: CSVEGYQETQYF
DNA: TGCAGCGTTGAGGGATACCAAGAGACCCAGTACTTC

V: TRBV7-9
size: NA
D: NA
J: TRBJ1-6
CDR3: CASSSGTYNSPLHF
DNA: TGTGCCAGCAGCTCCGGGACCTATAATTCACCCCTCCACTTT

V: TRBV7-8
size: NA
D: NA
J: TRBJ2-6
CDR3: CASSFAGANVLTF
DNA: TGTGCCAGCAGCTTCGCAGGGGCCAACGTCCTGACTTTC

V: TRBV5-6
size: NA
D: NA
J: TRBJ2-1
CDR3: CASSSGRDEQFF
DNA: TGTGCCAGCAGCAGCGGGCGGGATGAGCAGTTCTTC

V: TRBV4-1
size: NA
D: NA
J: TRBJ2-5
CDR3: CASSQQYQETQYF
DNA: TGCGCCAGCAGCCAACAGTACCAAGAGACCCAGTACTTC

V: TRBV5-1
size: NA
D: TRBD2
J: TRBJ2-1
CDR3: CASSSREGNEQFF
DNA: TGCGCCAGCAGCTCCCGGGAGGGCAATGAGCAGTTCTTC

V: TRBV19
size: NA
D: TRBD2
J: TRBJ2-4
CDR3: CASSRPGGLNIQYF
DNA: TGTGCCAGTAGTCGCCCGGGGGGACTGAACATTCAGTACTTC

V: TRBV2
size: NA
D: TRBD2
J: TRBJ2-1
CDR3: CASSEARLAGTEQFF
DNA: TGTGCCAGCAGTGAAGCGCGGCTAGCGGGGACTGAGCAGTTCTTC

V: TRBV25-1
size: NA
D: NA
J: TRBJ2-7
CDR3: CASSEYTALSYEQYF
DNA: TGTGCCAGCAGTGAATATACAGCGTTATCCTACGAGCAGTACTTC

V: TRBV4-3
size: NA
D: NA
J: TRBJ1-3
CDR3: CASSQVSEGRPTSGNTIYF
DNA: TGCGCCAGCAGCCAGGTTTCGGAGGGGCGTCCAACTAGTGGAAACACCATATATTTT

V: TRBV18
size: NA
D: NA
J: TRBJ1-5
CDR3: CASSPGNQPQHF
DNA: TGTGCCAGCTCACCGGGGAATCAGCCCCAGCATTTT

V: TRBV29-1
size: NA
D: NA
J: TRBJ2-7
CDR3: CSVVYEGYEQYF
DNA: TGCAGCGTTGTTTATGAGGGCTACGAGCAGTACTTC

V: TRBV15
size: NA
D: NA
J: TRBJ2-2
CDR3: CATSRDGRDPTNTGELFF
DNA: TGTGCCACCAGCAGAGATGGAAGGGACCCAACGAACACCGGGGAGCTGTTTTTT

V: TRBV9
size: NA
D: NA
J: TRBJ2-1
CDR3: CASSVDGGSYNEQFF
DNA: TGTGCCAGCAGCGTAGACGGGGGCTCCTACAATGAGCAGTTCTTC

V: TRBV7-2
size: NA
D: TRBD2
J: TRBJ2-1
CDR3: CASRPGGAMVYNEQFF
DNA: TGTGCCAGCAGGCCGGGGGGGGCGATGGTCTACAATGAGCAGTTCTTC

V: TRBV5-1
size: NA
D: NA
J: TRBJ2-7
CDR3: CASSLVGEQYF
DNA: TGCGCCAGCAGCTTGGTTGGGGAGCAGTACTTC

V: TRBV29-1
size: many
D: TRBD1
J: TRBJ1-2
CDR3: CSVATGGWDGYTF
DNA: TGCAGCGTGGCTACAGGGGGGTGGGATGGCTACACCTTC

V: TRBV29-1
size: NA
D: NA
J: TRBJ1-1
CDR3: CSPLRYSNTEAFF
DNA: TGCAGCCCCCTGCGGTACTCGAACACTGAAGCTTTCTTT

V: TRBV7-2
size: once
D: NA
J: TRBJ1-5
CDR3: CASSPRLYEPQHF
DNA: TGTGCCAGCAGCCCCCGCCTGTACGAGCCCCAGCATTTT

V: TRBV29-1
size: NA
D: TRBD1
J: TRBJ1-1
CDR3: CSVRTGQGSTEAFF
DNA: TGCAGCGTGAGAACGGGACAGGGTTCGACTGAAGCTTTCTTT

V: TRBV7-2
size: NA
D: TRBD2
J: TRBJ2-1
CDR3: CASSLSRGYNEQFF
DNA: TGTGCCAGCAGCTTATCGCGGGGGTACAATGAGCAGTTCTTC

V: TRBV18
size: NA
D: NA
J: TRBJ1-2
CDR3: CASSPENYGYTF
DNA: TGTGCCAGCTCACCGGAAAACTATGGCTACACCTTC

V: TRBV30
size: NA
D: NA
J: TRBJ1-5
CDR3: CAWSAGSNQPQHF
DNA: TGTGCCTGGAGTGCAGGGAGCAATCAGCCCCAGCATTTT

V: TRBV2
size: NA
D: NA
J: TRBJ2-5
CDR3: CAGGRVETQYF
DNA: TGTGCCGGGGGCAGGGTGGAGACCCAGTACTTC

V: TRBV7-7
size: NA
D: TRBD2
J: TRBJ2-5
CDR3: CASSLEGWEGETQYF
DNA: TGTGCCAGCAGCTTAGAAGGATGGGAGGGAGAGACCCAGTACTTC

V: TRBV11-2
size: NA
D: TRBD1
J: TRBJ2-5
CDR3: CASSSQGLSGETQYF
DNA: TGTGCCAGCAGCTCACAGGGGCTGTCGGGAGAGACCCAGTACTTC

V: TRBV7-2
size: few
D: NA
J: TRBJ1-3
CDR3: CASSEQGANTIYF
DNA: TGTGCCAGCAGCGAACAGGGAGCAAACACCATATATTTT

V: TRBV30
size: NA
D: TRBD1
J: TRBJ2-1
CDR3: CAWSVRTGYNEQFF
DNA: TGTGCCTGGAGTGTAAGGACAGGGTACAATGAGCAGTTCTTC

V: TRBV15
size: NA
D: NA
J: TRBJ2-2
CDR3: CATSVLHGAGELFF
DNA: TGTGCCACCAGCGTTCTCCACGGGGCCGGGGAGCTGTTTTTT

V: TRBV5-8
size: NA
D: NA
J: TRBJ2-7
CDR3: CASSALGQGYYEQYF
DNA: TGTGCCAGCAGCGCCCTAGGCCAGGGCTACTACGAGCAGTACTTC

V: TRBV30
size: few
D: NA
J: TRBJ2-7
CDR3: CAWSVPSVQDEQYF
DNA: TGTGCCTGGAGTGTACCCTCCGTCCAAGACGAGCAGTACTTC

V: TRBV29-1
size: NA
D: TRBD2
J: TRBJ2-3
CDR3: CSVERLAGGADTQYF
DNA: TGCAGCGTTGAACGGCTAGCGGGGGGGGCAGATACGCAGTATTTT

V: TRBV2
size: NA
D: NA
J: TRBJ2-6
CDR3: CASSGQAGGANVLTF
DNA: TGTGCCAGCAGTGGACAGGCGGGTGGGGCCAACGTCCTGACTTTC

V: TRBV30
size: once
D: TRBD1
J: TRBJ1-5
CDR3: CAWSPTGGGGLRQPQHF
DNA: TGTGCCTGGAGTCCTACAGGGGGCGGTGGGCTCAGGCAGCCCCAGCATTTT

V: TRBV2
size: few
D: TRBD2
J: TRBJ2-1
CDR3: CASSEVGLAGDNEQFF
DNA: TGTGCCAGCAGTGAAGTGGGACTAGCGGGGGACAATGAGCAGTTCTTC

V: TRBV5-1
size: NA
D: TRBD1
J: TRBJ1-1
CDR3: CASSADRGLNTEAFF
DNA: TGCGCCAGCAGCGCGGACAGGGGGTTGAACACTGAAGCTTTCTTT

V: TRBV20-1
size: NA
D: NA
J: TRBJ1-1
CDR3: CSARAQVEAFF
DNA: TGCAGTGCTAGAGCGCAAGTTGAAGCTTTCTTT

V: TRBV10-3
size: NA
D: TRBD1
J: TRBJ2-5
CDR3: CAISGGQGETQYF
DNA: TGTGCCATCAGTGGTGGACAGGGCGAGACCCAGTACTTC

V: TRBV30
size: NA
D: TRBD1
J: TRBJ2-1
CDR3: CAWTHLHRGNEQFF
DNA: TGTGCCTGGACTCACCTTCACAGGGGAAATGAGCAGTTCTTC

V: TRBV18
size: NA
D: TRBD2
J: TRBJ2-1
CDR3: CASSVSTSGSWGYNEQFF
DNA: TGTGCCAGCTCAGTATCGACTAGCGGGAGCTGGGGTTACAATGAGCAGTTCTTC

V: TRBV7-2
size: NA
D: TRBD1
J: TRBJ2-5
CDR3: CASRQGAETQYF
DNA: TGTGCCAGCCGACAGGGGGCGGAGACCCAGTACTTC

V: TRBV4-3
size: NA
D: TRBD2
J: TRBJ2-2
CDR3: CASSQDAGVNTGELFF
DNA: TGCGCCAGCAGCCAAGACGCGGGAGTGAACACCGGGGAGCTGTTTTTT

V: TRBV7-6
size: NA
D: NA
J: TRBJ1-1
CDR3: CASSGEGGSTEAFF
DNA: TGTGCCAGCAGCGGAGAAGGGGGAAGCACTGAAGCTTTCTTT

V: TRBV29-1
size: few
D: TRBD2
J: TRBJ2-1
CDR3: CSARTSGGSYNEQFF
DNA: TGCAGCGCCCGGACTAGCGGGGGATCCTACAATGAGCAGTTCTTC

V: TRBV23-1
size: NA
D: NA
J: TRBJ2-6
CDR3: CASSNIAGTEGANVLTF
DNA: TGCGCCAGCAGCAACATCGCAGGGACGGAAGGGGCCAACGTCCTGACTTTC

V: TRBV4-1
size: NA
D: NA
J: TRBJ2-4
CDR3: CASSQERGEVAKNIQYF
DNA: TGCGCCAGCAGCCAAGAAAGAGGGGAAGTAGCCAAAAACATTCAGTACTTC

V: TRBV30
size: NA
D: NA
J: TRBJ2-5
CDR3: CAWTQGGGSRETQYF
DNA: TGTGCCTGGACCCAGGGGGGAGGGAGTCGAGAGACCCAGTACTTC

V: TRBV7-2
size: NA
D: NA
J: TRBJ1-4
CDR3: CASSLGNNEKLFF
DNA: TGTGCCAGCAGCTTGGGGAATAATGAAAAACTGTTTTTT